This TCR beta chain was found in a study of cytomegalovirus exposure and HLA in healthy donors. The overall study: Falling in the Caucasian-associated ancestry cluster were 81% of approximately 410 genotyped donors.

The study's findings and limits: From TCR beta sequences, most subjects' HLA-A and HLA-B alleles were reportedly predicted accurately.

The sample holds one count of this clone. Its antigen remains unidentified. Trimming left V 2 bases short and J 1 base short, with 12 bases between. Germline CDR1 GTSNPN, CDR2 SVGIG (reference sequence). This CDR3 is built from 14 residues. PCR employed 60 Vbeta and 13 Jbeta primers. Method: immunoSEQ multiplex PCR; TCRdb's copy keeps in-frame clones and lacks some. The table shows about 140,000 clones, with 78% occurring only once. The sequenced sample consisted of PBMCs. This sequence joins TRBV30 and TRBJ2-7; D perhaps matches TRBD1 (5 bases). This clonotype originated in a female donor in good health and CMV-seronegative. The CDR3 sequence is CAWSIGVWSYEQYF. CDR3 coding DNA: TGTGCCTGGAGTATAGGGGTTTGGTCCTACGAGCAGTACTTC.